This T cell receptor (beta chain) came from a study of cytomegalovirus exposure and HLA in healthy donors. The PCR ran on 60 Vbeta and 13 Jbeta primers. Assay used: immunoSEQ multiplex PCR; TCRdb lists only in-frame clones, some missing. The sample holds 100,000 to 150,000 clones; roughly 80% are singletons and the top ten take roughly 9.2%. Sequenced material: PBMCs. This sequence originates from a female donor in good health and CMV-seropositive.

The CDR3 nucleotides read TGTGCCAGCAGTGTCCGAGGGGAGGGTACGCAGTATTTT. Translating gives CASSVRGEGTQYF. V is TRBV6-1 and J is TRBJ2-3; 7 bases match TRBD2. Germline loops: CDR1 MNHNS, CDR2 SASEGT. This CDR3 is 13 amino acids long. The V gene end was trimmed by 4 bases and the J gene end by 8 bases; junction bases not matched to a gene: 6.